Detailed here is one T cell receptor (beta chain). These data are taken from a study of shared T cell receptors in the human thymus. TCRdb's copy holds only in-frame clones and misses some; the assay was immunoSEQ multiplex PCR. The sample gives roughly 500,000 clones, about 84% of which show up once; about 0.014% is in the top ten. Trimming cost V 5 bases and J 10 bases, with 11 bases left between them. The CDR3 covers 11 residues. The germline V gene has CDR1 SEHNR and CDR2 FQNEAQ (reference sequence). The same specimen was also included in a second study, on human thymus T cells. That paper notes: Resections from corrective heart surgery provided thymus tissue.

This TCR was recovered from a boy under three years old with a congenital heart defect. The sample was thymocytes. This rearrangement joins TRBV7-9 to TRBJ2-5, with D perhaps matching TRBD2 (6 bases). For the CDR3, the DNA is TGTGCCAGCAGCGCTCCGGGGGACCAGTACTTC. Encoded protein: CASSAPGDQYF. Variable domain in full (rest from reference TRBV7-9 and TRBJ2-5): DTGVSQNPRHKITKRGQNVTFRCDPISEHNRLYWYRQTLGQGPEFLTYFQNEAQLEKSRLLSDRFSAERPKGSFSTLEIQRTEQGDSAMYLCASSAPGDQYFGPGTRLLVL.